This entry lists 23 T cell receptor beta chains sequenced from one sample in a study of CD8+ T cells in alopecia areata. Specified treatment: oral pan-JAK inhibitor, 5-10 mg twice daily. Once RNA had been extracted, it was reverse transcribed into cDNA to act as the sequencing template. The repertoire was sequenced with immunoSEQ multiplex PCR; TCRdb's copy has only in-frame clones and lacks some. This sample has some 100,000 clones; 44% occur once, and the top ten carry roughly 18%. Here the sequenced sample was CD8+ T cells sorted from blood, taken at week 24, from a patient treated with tofacitinib. Receptor source: a human donor with alopecia areata.

This clone was found a few times. The CDR3: CAGQGGPPEQYF. CDR3 sequence (DNA): TGTGCCGGACAGGGGGGCCCCCCCGAGCAGTACTTC. This chain links TRBV27 with TRBJ2-7, with 10 nucleotides matching TRBD1. CDR3 length equals 12 residues. CDR1 and CDR2 (germline): MNHEY, SMNVEV (reference sequence). V gave up 11 bases and J gave up 6 bases; unmatched junction bases: 7.

CDR3 protein: CASSESSTGWNYGYTF. The CDR3 region has the DNA TGTGCCAGCAGTGAAAGCTCAACCGGGTGGAACTATGGCTACACCTTC. The chain is built from TRBV6-1 and TRBJ1-2; D not certain. Germline lookup yields CDR1 MNHNS and CDR2 SASEGT. V lost 2 bases, J lost 2 bases, and 15 bases lay in between. The CDR3 loop spans 16 amino acids.

The chain is built from TRBV28 and TRBJ2-7, with 9 bases aligning to TRBD1. Germline V gives CDR1 MDHEN, CDR2 SYDVKM. After removal of 3 bases from V and 3 bases from J, the junction contained 3 bases not matched to a gene. The length of the CDR3 is 14 residues. CDR3 DNA sequence: TGTGCCAGCAGTTTTATGGGACAGGGCTACGAGCAGTACTTC. Amino acids: CASSFMGQGYEQYF.

The CDR3 nucleotides read TGTGCCTTACGACGCGGCTCTGAAGCTTTCTTT. Its protein is CALRRGSEAFF. V is TRBV7-3 and J is TRBJ1-1; no definite D call. The CDR3 is made up of 11 amino acids. Germline lookup yields CDR1 SGHTA and CDR2 FQGTGA. V was trimmed by 11 bases and J by 6 bases, leaving 13 bases between them. Complete variable domain (other parts from reference TRBV7-3 and TRBJ1-1): GAGVSQTPSNKVTEKGKYVELRCDPISGHTALYWYRQSLGQGPEFLIYFQGTGAADDSGLPNDRFFAVRPEGSVSTLKIQRTERGDSAVYLCALRRGSEAFFGQGTRLTVV.

The V gene is TRBV7-9, the J gene TRBJ2-3, with TRBD2 matching 11 bases. V shed 3 bases, J shed 6 bases, and the junction held 5 bases outside the gene matches. The V gene's germline CDR1 is SEHNR and CDR2 FQNEAQ (reference sequence). This CDR3 has 15 amino acids. The CDR3 here is CASSLLAGGTDTQYF. DNA for the CDR3: TGTGCCAGCAGCTTGCTAGCGGGGGGAACGGATACGCAGTATTTT. The full variable domain, with the rest looked up from reference TRBV7-9 and TRBJ2-3, is DTGVSQNPRHKITKRGQNVTFRCDPISEHNRLYWYRQTLGQGPEFLTYFQNEAQLEKSRLLSDRFSAERPKGSFSTLEIQRTEQGDSAMYLCASSLLAGGTDTQYFGPGTRLTVL.

The rearrangement uses TRBV2 and TRBJ2-1; perhaps TRBD2 as D (5 bases). CDR1 is SNHLY and CDR2 is FYNNEI in the germline V gene. Trimming took off 6 bases at V and 12 bases at J, with 27 bases between the two ends. The CDR3 contains 16 residues. This CDR3 is CASRGAAGGSNELQFF. The CDR3 DNA reads as TGTGCCAGCAGGGGCGCCGCAGGTGGGAGTAATGAACTGCAGTTCTTC.

The gene calls are TRBV28 and TRBJ2-7, with a tentative D call TRBD1 (6 bases). Trimming stripped 2 bases from V and 3 bases from J, with 11 bases between. Germline V lookup: CDR1 MDHEN, CDR2 SYDVKM. The CDR3 totals 14 residues. CDR3 sequence: CASSLAGELYEQYF. The CDR3 nucleotides read TGTGCCAGCAGTTTAGCAGGGGAACTCTACGAGCAGTACTTC.

The chain is built from TRBV19 and TRBJ1-1, with TRBD1 as a possible D gene (5 bases). V was clipped by 4 bases and J by 4 bases, with 10 bases between them. Germline V CDR1 and CDR2: LNHDA, SQIVND (reference sequence). The CDR3 has 13 residues. This CDR3 reads CASSKAGGTEAFF. The CDR3 nucleotides read TGTGCCAGTAGTAAGGCTGGGGGCACTGAAGCTTTCTTT.

This chain joins TRBV5-1 and TRBJ2-7, with 10 nucleotides matching TRBD1. In germline, CDR1 is SGHRS, CDR2 YFSETQ. Germline trimming cut 7 bases from V and 6 bases from J; bases unmatched to any gene: 7. There are 13 residues in the CDR3. The CDR3 reads CASDWGTGVEQYF. CDR3 coding DNA: TGCGCCAGCGATTGGGGGACAGGGGTCGAGCAGTACTTC.

This chain connects TRBV20-1 to TRBJ2-7; the D is unclear. Trimming removed 2 bases from V and 7 bases from J, with 9 bases in between. Germline V gene lookup returns CDR1 DFQATT and CDR2 SNEGSKA (reference sequence). This CDR3 is built from 11 residues. CDR3 protein: CSARILIEQYF. CDR3 coding DNA: TGCAGTGCTAGAATCCTGATAGAGCAGTACTTC.

The V and J genes are TRBV9 and TRBJ2-5, with a weak D call TRBD2 (6 bases). CDR1 is SGDLS and CDR2 is YYNGEE in the germline V gene. The CDR3 runs 15 residues. V was clipped by 3 bases and J by 3 bases, with 15 bases between them. The CDR3 DNA follows: TGTGCCAGCAGCGCGAGGGTGACTAGGGAAGAGACCCAGTACTTC. It translates to CASSARVTREETQYF.

The rearrangement links TRBV30 to TRBJ2-7; the match to TRBD1 covers 8 bases. The V gene end was trimmed by 3 bases and the J gene end by 3 bases; junction bases not matched to a gene: 7. This CDR3 is built from 14 residues. Germline V lookup: CDR1 GTSNPN, CDR2 SVGIG (reference sequence). This chain's CDR3 is CAWSWPGQDYEQYF. DNA for the CDR3: TGTGCCTGGAGCTGGCCGGGACAGGACTACGAGCAGTACTTC.

The chain couples TRBV27 to TRBJ1-2, with 8 bases aligning to TRBD1. The CDR3 covers 14 residues. In germline, CDR1 is MNHEY, CDR2 SMNVEV (reference sequence). Losses at the gene ends were 7 bases for V and 4 bases for J; bases not matched to a gene: 8. CDR3: CASKAAGGFYGYTF. DNA for the CDR3: TGTGCCAGCAAGGCGGCAGGGGGCTTCTATGGCTACACCTTC.

This chain joins TRBV5-1 and TRBJ2-2; D is unresolved. Germline V lookup: CDR1 SGHRS, CDR2 YFSETQ. The CDR3 is 14 residues long. Trimming took off 0 bases at V and 0 bases at J, with 3 bases between the two ends. CDR3 loop: CASSLGSNTGELFF. The CDR3 nucleotides read TGCGCCAGCAGCTTGGGCTCGAACACCGGGGAGCTGTTTTTT.

This chain joins TRBV30 and TRBJ2-1; the match to TRBD2 covers 7 bases. Trimming took 4 bases from V and 3 from J; bases not matched to a gene: 9. The CDR3 loop spans 15 amino acids. Germline CDR1 reads GTSNPN; CDR2 reads SVGIG (reference sequence). The CDR3 nucleotides read TGTGCCTGGATGCGGATAGAGCGGGGCTACAATGAGCAGTTCTTC. Translation: CAWMRIERGYNEQFF.

This clone was counted a few times. The rearrangement links TRBV15 to TRBJ1-3; tentative D call: TRBD1 (6 bases). There are 16 residues in the CDR3. The ends were cut back, 1 base at V and 2 bases at J, with 12 bases in the middle. The germline V gene encodes CDR1 LNHNV and CDR2 YYDKDF (reference sequence). The CDR3 region is CATSRGSTGTGNTIYF. The CDR3 nucleotides are TGTGCCACCAGCAGAGGATCCACAGGGACTGGAAACACCATATATTTT. The whole variable domain, remainder taken from reference TRBV15 and TRBJ1-3, is DAMVIQNPRYQVTQFGKPVTLSCSQTLNHNVMYWYQQKSSQAPKLLFHYYDKDFNNEADTPDNFQSRRPNTSFCFLDIRSPGLGDTAMYLCATSRGSTGTGNTIYFGEGSWLTVV.

The V gene is TRBV29-1, the J gene TRBJ2-5; D remains unclear. Matching the DNA end better, TRBJ2-7 makes the J call doubtful. CDR1 and CDR2 (germline): SQVTM, ANQGSEA. The CDR3 runs 14 residues. This CDR3 is CSVSPRSNLYEQYF. The CDR3 DNA reads as TGCAGCGTTAGTCCCCGTTCAAACCTGTACGAGCAGTACTTC.

CDR3 nucleotides: TGTGCCAGCAGCCAGGGGGCGAACACCGGGGAGCTGTTTTTT. This sequence encodes CASSQGANTGELFF. V and J are TRBV4-2 and TRBJ2-2; TRBD1 or TRBD2 may be the D gene (5 bases each). V lost 3 bases, J lost 0 bases, and 5 bases lay in between. This CDR3 is built from 14 residues. Germline CDR1 is LGHNA and CDR2 is YNFKEQ.

The rearrangement links TRBV9 to TRBJ1-1; TRBD1 matches 7 bases. This CDR3 is built from 15 residues. The germline gives CDR1 SGDLS, CDR2 YYNGEE. The V and J ends lost 0 bases and 4 bases, in that order; junction bases with no gene match: 6. This CDR3 reads CASSVEGAGGTEAFF. The CDR3 region has the DNA TGTGCCAGCAGCGTAGAGGGGGCCGGGGGCACTGAAGCTTTCTTT.

This clone was observed a handful of times. The chain recombines TRBV7-8 with TRBJ2-5, with 12 bases lining up with TRBD1. CDR1 is SGHVS, CDR2 FQNEAQ, per germline. The CDR3 contains 17 residues. Trimming at V came to 6 bases and at J to 5 bases, leaving 13 bases not matched to a gene. CDR3 protein: CASRTFAGTGGRETQYF. CDR3 bases: TGTGCCAGCAGGACCTTCGCTGGGACAGGGGGCCGGGAGACCCAGTACTTC.

The count of this clone is one. This chain links TRBV27 with TRBJ2-7, with D unclear. The V end lost 6 bases, the J end lost 6 bases, and 9 bases lay between the germline ends. Germline V lookup: CDR1 MNHEY, CDR2 SMNVEV (reference sequence). CDR3 size: 11 residues. CDR3 loop: CASSLGSEQYF. The DNA for the CDR3 is TGTGCCAGCAGCTTGGGGTCCGAGCAGTACTTC.

This clone has more than one count but fewer than ten. The chain joins TRBV19 to TRBJ2-1; D is uncertain. With 0 bases removed from V and 8 bases from J, the gap between germline ends came to 11 bases. CDR3 length: 14 amino acids. Germline values: CDR1 LNHDA, CDR2 SQIVND (reference sequence). The CDR3 region has the DNA TGTGCCAGTAGTATAGACGCCCCACGGCATGAGCAGTTCTTC. Protein product: CASSIDAPRHEQFF. Full variable domain (rest looked up from reference TRBV19 and TRBJ2-1): DGGITQSPKYLFRKEGQNVTLSCEQNLNHDAMYWYRQDPGQGLRLIYYSQIVNDFQKGDIAEGYSVSREKKESFPLTVTSAQKNPTAFYLCASSIDAPRHEQFFGPGTRLTVL.

This clone was detected a few times. The V call is TRBV23-1, the J call TRBJ2-3, with TRBD2 identical over 13 bases. Being an ORF, TRBV23-1 has a function that is uncertain. This CDR3 is 20 amino acids long. Trimming cost V 0 bases and J 2 bases; bases outside gene matches: 11. The CDR3 DNA sequence: TGCGCCAGCAGTCAATCGGTCCAAACACTAGCGGGAGGGTTCACAGATACGCAGTATTTT. Its protein is CASSQSVQTLAGGFTDTQYF.